The 20 T cell receptor beta chains listed next were all sequenced from one sample in a study of OX40 agonist ivuxolimab in advanced cancers. The library was made by the immunoSEQ multiplex PCR assay. Drawn from immuneACCESS, this table holds only the in-frame rearrangements with V and J called that TCRdb kept. Clones are partly lost; checked studies trace under half to an unresolved V gene and leave the rest unexplained. Recorded for this sample are approximately 160,000 clones; 85% to 95% of them occurred a single time. The top ten clonotypes cover around 0.33% of the sample. Sequences were derived from CD4+ or CD8+ T cells sorted from blood, sampled in a trial of the OX40 agonist ivuxolimab. All receptors derive from an adult with an advanced solid tumor such as melanoma, head and neck, liver or kidney cancer.

The V and J genes are TRBV11-2 and TRBJ2-7; 8 nucleotides line up with TRBD1. Germline CDR1 is SGHAT and CDR2 is FQNNGV. This CDR3 spans 16 amino acids. V shed 3 bases, J shed 1 base, and the junction held 8 bases outside the gene matches. CDR3 residues: CASSLEQGVHSYEQYF. The DNA for the CDR3 is TGTGCCAGCAGCTTGGAACAGGGGGTCCATTCCTACGAGCAGTACTTC.

V and J are TRBV19 and TRBJ2-3; D gene uncertain. This CDR3 is 16 amino acids long. V lost 3 bases to trimming and J lost 4 bases, with 17 bases between them. Germline values: CDR1 LNHDA, CDR2 SQIVND (reference sequence). CDR3 amino acids: CASSIRVATGPDTQYF. As DNA, the CDR3 is TGTGCCAGTAGTATTCGAGTAGCCACTGGGCCAGATACGCAGTATTTT.

This chain joins TRBV6-1 and TRBJ2-5; possible D gene TRBD1, 6 bases. The V and J ends lost 5 bases and 1 base respectively, with 11 bases between them. Germline V lookup: CDR1 MNHNS, CDR2 SASEGT. The CDR3 covers 14 residues. CDR3 bases: TGTGCCAGCAGTAGGACAGTTATCCAAGAGACCCAGTACTTC. It codes for CASSRTVIQETQYF.

The V and J genes are TRBV12-5 and TRBJ1-6; D is unclear. In germline, CDR1 is LGHNT, CDR2 FRNRAP. This CDR3 comprises 12 residues. Deletions cut 2 bases from V and 7 bases from J, with 3 bases between. In DNA form, the CDR3 reads TGTGCTAGTGGTTTGCGGAATTCACCCCTCCACTTT. Translated, it gives CASGLRNSPLHF.

This chain links TRBV7-9 with TRBJ1-2, with D perhaps matching TRBD1 (5 bases). With 2 bases removed from V and 8 bases from J, the gap between germline ends came to 6 bases. The CDR3 totals 11 residues. Germline CDR1 is SEHNR and CDR2 is FQNEAQ (reference sequence). Here the CDR3 reads CASSLRGGYTF. CDR3 coding DNA: TGTGCCAGCAGCTTAAGGGGAGGCTACACCTTC.

The chain links TRBV29-1 to TRBJ1-5; TRBD1 agrees at 7 bases. The ends lost 3 bases at V and 3 bases at J; junction bases unmatched: 11. The germline V gene has CDR1 SQVTM and CDR2 ANQGSEA. The CDR3 has 16 amino acids. This chain's CDR3 is CSVETTNRGDNQPQHF. CDR3 bases: TGCAGCGTTGAGACTACAAACAGGGGTGACAATCAGCCCCAGCATTTT.

The rearrangement joins TRBV4-3 to TRBJ1-1, with D unclear. Looked up from germline, CDR1 is LGHNA and CDR2 is YSLEER. V was clipped by 0 bases and J by 4 bases, with 6 bases between them. The CDR3 sequence is 13 residues long. CDR3 coding DNA: TGCGCCAGCAGCCAAGATCTGACCACTGAAGCTTTCTTT. Encoded protein: CASSQDLTTEAFF.

The sample holds a few counts of this clone. This rearrangement joins TRBV28 to TRBJ1-2, with a tentative D call TRBD1 (6 bases). Germline CDR1 MDHEN, CDR2 SYDVKM. CDR3 length: 15 amino acids. Trimming took 1 base from V and 5 from J, leaving 14 bases between them. The CDR3 DNA reads TGTGCCAGCAGTTTATTGGCAGGGGTAGAATATGGCTACACCTTC. It translates to CASSLLAGVEYGYTF.

This clone was observed a few times. The chain links TRBV29-1 to TRBJ2-5; D tentatively fits TRBD1 or TRBD2 (5 bases each). This CDR3 comprises 13 residues. The germline CDR1 and CDR2 sequences are SQVTM and ANQGSEA. The V end was cut by 1 base, the J end by 7 bases, with 13 bases between. This chain's CDR3 is CSVEGRQGATQYF. The DNA of the CDR3 is TGCAGCGTTGAAGGGAGGCAGGGAGCGACCCAGTACTTC. Based on the CDR3 plus reference TRBV29-1 and TRBJ2-5, the full variable domain is SAVISQKPSRDICQRGTSLTIQCQVDSQVTMMFWYRQQPGQSLTLIATANQGSEATYESGFVIDKFPISRPNLTFSTLTVSNMSPEDSSIYLCSVEGRQGATQYFGPGTRLLVL.

The chain recombines TRBV5-4 with TRBJ2-1; D may be TRBD1 (7 bases). This CDR3 contains 15 residues. The V gene's germline CDR1 is SGHNT and CDR2 YYREEE (reference sequence). Trimming pared 7 bases from V and 5 bases from J, leaving 19 bases between. Here the CDR3 reads CASEFGRRGDNEQFF. DNA of the CDR3: TGTGCCAGCGAATTTGGGCGCAGGGGGGACAATGAGCAGTTCTTC.

In DNA, the CDR3 is TGTGCCAGCTCCACAGGGGTGACGGCTGGAAACACCATATATTTT. It encodes CASSTGVTAGNTIYF. The chain uses TRBV5-8 and TRBJ1-3; 7 positions match TRBD1. The germline V gene has CDR1 SGHTS and CDR2 YDEGEE. The CDR3 length is 15 residues. V trimming: 7 bases; J trimming: 2 bases; junction bases outside the gene matches: 9.

This chain uses TRBV18 with TRBJ2-7; D ambiguous. CDR3 length: 15 amino acids. Trimming removed 2 bases at V and 4 bases at J, with 15 bases between. The germline V gene has CDR1 KGHSH and CDR2 LQKENI. CDR3 amino acids: CASSPSGLPDYEQYF. CDR3 sequence (DNA): TGTGCCAGCTCACCATCCGGGCTCCCGGATTACGAGCAGTACTTC.

The chain links TRBV28 to TRBJ2-1; TRBD1 is a possible D gene (6 bases). Per the germline V gene, CDR1 is MDHEN and CDR2 is SYDVKM. The CDR3 is made up of 16 amino acids. V gave up 6 bases and J gave up 3 bases, with 18 bases separating them. CDR3 residues: CASRPPGTHHYNEQFF. CDR3 nucleotide sequence: TGTGCCAGCAGACCCCCCGGGACACACCACTACAATGAGCAGTTCTTC.

The chain has TRBV2 and TRBJ1-2; D is perhaps TRBD1 (5 bases). The CDR3 has 12 residues. V was shortened by 6 bases and J by 8 bases, with 13 bases between the two germline ends. Germline V gives CDR1 SNHLY, CDR2 FYNNEI. CDR3 nucleotides: TGTGCCAGCAGAGGCAGGGAGGACGGCTACACCTTC. Encoded protein: CASRGREDGYTF.

V and J are TRBV18 and TRBJ2-2; unclear D gene. The CDR3 is 14 residues long. V was shortened by 4 bases and J by 4 bases, with 10 bases between the two germline ends. The V gene's germline CDR1 is KGHSH and CDR2 LQKENI. The CDR3 loop reads CASSLPGGTGELFF. CDR3 DNA sequence: TGTGCCAGCTCACTCCCAGGTGGCACCGGGGAGCTGTTTTTT.

V and J are TRBV7-3 and TRBJ2-1, with 7 bases that match TRBD1. CDR1 and CDR2 (germline): SGHTA, FQGTGA. The junction had 15 bases not matched to a gene; V was cut back by 6 bases and J by 10 bases. This CDR3 is built from 15 residues. CDR3 residues: CASSLRDSPQLEQFF. The CDR3, as DNA: TGTGCCAGCAGTTTACGGGACAGCCCACAACTAGAGCAGTTCTTC.

The rearrangement links TRBV7-9 to TRBJ2-7, with D perhaps TRBD2 (7 bases). The CDR3 sequence is 16 residues long. The germline V gene encodes CDR1 SEHNR and CDR2 FQNEAQ (reference sequence). V dropped 5 bases and J dropped 4 bases, with 21 bases sitting between them. The CDR3 sequence: CASSPGGGAWGYEQYF. The CDR3 coding sequence is TGTGCCAGCAGCCCCGGTGGGGGGGCTTGGGGGTACGAGCAGTACTTC.

The CDR3 sequence: CASGLDGGSGVNTQYF. For the CDR3, the DNA is TGTGCTAGTGGTTTGGACGGCGGGAGTGGAGTGAATACGCAGTATTTT. The rearrangement uses TRBV12-5 and TRBJ2-3; 7 positions agree with TRBD2. Per the germline V gene, CDR1 is LGHNT and CDR2 is FRNRAP. V lost 1 base, J lost 7 bases, and 11 bases stayed unmatched. The CDR3 has 16 residues.

The chain is built from TRBV7-2 and TRBJ2-3, with no clear D. V was clipped by 5 bases and J by 0 bases, with 12 bases between them. This CDR3 has 15 amino acids. Germline-derived CDR1 and CDR2 are SGHTA and FQGNSA. CDR3 residues: CASSPNTLSTDTQYF. The CDR3 DNA reads as TGTGCCAGCAGCCCAAACACCTTAAGCACAGATACGCAGTATTTT. The entire variable domain, with the rest obtained from reference TRBV7-2 and TRBJ2-3, is as follows: GAGVSQSPSNKVTEKGKDVELRCDPISGHTALYWYRQSLGQGLEFLIYFQGNSAPDKSGLPSDRFSAERTGGSVSTLTIQRTQQEDSAVYLCASSPNTLSTDTQYFGPGTRLTVL.

This chain uses TRBV25-1 with TRBJ2-1; a possible D gene is TRBD2 (7 bases). Trimming stripped 5 bases from V and 4 bases from J, with 15 bases between. The CDR3 has 15 residues. Looked up from germline, CDR1 is MGHDK and CDR2 is SYGVNS. The CDR3 sequence: CASSPDGGAYNEQFF. The CDR3 DNA reads as TGTGCCAGCAGTCCCGATGGGGGGGCGTACAATGAGCAGTTCTTC.